The 10 T cell receptor beta chains below all came from one sample that was sequenced in a study of blood T cell repertoires in COVID-19. Here immunoSEQ multiplex PCR was the method, and the copy in TCRdb shows in-frame clones only, minus some. The table shows about 110,000 clones, with less than 85% occurring only once. Sample: peripheral blood. These TCRs come from a woman aged 80 or older with acute or convalescent COVID-19.

The chain recombines TRBV10-3 with TRBJ2-5, with 10 bases fitting TRBD1. The CDR3 contains 16 residues. Germline-derived CDR1 and CDR2 are ENHRY and SYGVKD. V gave up 2 bases and J gave up 5 bases; unmatched junction bases: 8. Here the CDR3 DNA reads TGTGCCATCAGTGAGGGACCGGGACAGGGGAAGGAGACCCAGTACTTC. This translates into CAISEGPGQGKETQYF.

V usage is TRBV28 and J usage is TRBJ1-2; 7 nucleotides agree with TRBD1. The CDR3 extends over 14 amino acids. The junction had 6 bases not matched to a gene; V was cut back by 6 bases and J by 2 bases. Per the germline V gene, CDR1 is MDHEN and CDR2 is SYDVKM. The DNA of the CDR3 is TGTGCCAGCAGCCCGGGACAGTTCAACTATGGCTACACCTTC. Protein product: CASSPGQFNYGYTF.

This clone appeared many times. V gene TRBV7-8 combines with J gene TRBJ1-3; D remains unclear. V was cut by 2 bases and J by 0 bases, with 8 bases left in between. The CDR3 runs to 15 residues. The germline V gene has CDR1 SGHVS and CDR2 FQNEAQ. CDR3 region: CASSLSAGSGNTIYF. The CDR3 bases are TGTGCCAGCAGCTTATCGGCAGGCTCTGGAAACACCATATATTTT.

The chain couples TRBV19 to TRBJ1-4, with 11 bases matching TRBD1. After removal of 3 bases from V and 7 bases from J, the junction contained 1 base not matched to a gene. Germline-derived CDR1 and CDR2 are LNHDA and SQIVND (reference sequence). The CDR3 extends over 14 amino acids. Written as DNA, the CDR3 is TGTGCCAGTAGTATGGGACAGGGGGGTGAAAAACTGTTTTTT. Protein sequence: CASSMGQGGEKLFF.

This chain connects TRBV25-1 to TRBJ2-7; D is unclear. V dropped 6 bases and J dropped 3 bases, with 15 bases sitting between them. In germline, CDR1 is MGHDK, CDR2 SYGVNS. The CDR3 covers 14 residues. CDR3 sequence reads: CASSATSLLYEQYF. DNA of the CDR3: TGTGCCAGCAGCGCCACTTCACTCCTCTACGAGCAGTACTTC.

This clone was counted once. This chain connects TRBV10-3 to TRBJ1-1; D is perhaps TRBD1 (5 bases). The germline V gene has CDR1 ENHRY and CDR2 SYGVKD. CDR3 length: 14 amino acids. V was shortened by 6 bases and J by 3 bases, with 14 bases between the two germline ends. The CDR3 DNA reads TGTGCCATCAGGCACCTGGGGGGGGACACTGAAGCTTTCTTT. Protein product: CAIRHLGGDTEAFF.

The rearrangement links TRBV7-2 to TRBJ1-4, with no clear D. Germline assignment: CDR1 SGHTA and CDR2 FQGNSA. The CDR3 covers 14 residues. Trimming removed 3 bases at V and 3 bases at J, with 8 bases between. The CDR3 loop is CASSFTGSNEKLFF. Here the CDR3 DNA reads TGTGCCAGCAGCTTCACCGGGTCTAATGAAAAACTGTTTTTT.

The chain has TRBV21-1 and TRBJ2-7; the D call in the table, TRBD2, was not verified against the DNA. TRBV21-1 constitutes a pseudogene. The length of the CDR3 is 17 residues. The CDR3 nucleotides read TGTGCCGGCAGCATATCCCGGGACTCGACTAGCTCCTACGAGCAGTACTTC. Protein product: CAGSISRDSTSSYEQYF.

The V gene is TRBV29-1, the J gene TRBJ1-2, with D tentatively TRBD1 (6 bases). Germline CDR1 reads SQVTM; CDR2 reads ANQGSEA. V lost 8 bases and J 0 bases, leaving 13 bases between the germline ends. The CDR3 extends over 13 amino acids. CDR3 in amino acids: CSSSTGSNYGYTF. CDR3 coding DNA: TGCAGCTCCTCGACAGGCTCTAACTATGGCTACACCTTC.

The V gene is TRBV23-1, the J gene TRBJ2-7, with no clear D. TRBV23-1 is annotated as an ORF whose role is uncertain. The CDR3 totals 15 residues. Trimming removed 1 base at V and 0 bases at J, with 10 bases between. DNA for the CDR3: TGCGCCAGCAGTCAATGTGGAAGGAGCTCCTACGAGCAGTACTTC. This encodes CASSQCGRSSYEQYF.